These T cell receptor beta chains were read from a single sample in a study of beta chain features in type 1 diabetes. Clones were read by immunoSEQ multiplex PCR, and TCRdb kept only the in-frame ones, dropping some. Of 250,000 to 350,000 clones listed, roughly 11% were seen once; the top ten hold roughly 0.016%. The source material was naive CD4+ T cells from blood. The source of these receptors is a woman younger than 45 in good health. CDR3s include the opening cysteine and the closing phenylalanine or tryptophan. A D gene is named only where the DNA matches it firmly. Only some rows state a clone size, as once, few, many or a class for expanded clones.

V	D	J	size	CDR3	DNA
TRBV11-2	TRBD2	TRBJ2-7	few	CASSLDAVRGRDIDF	TGTGCCAGCAGCTTAGATGCGGTCCGTGGGAGGGATATCGACTTC
TRBV2	-	TRBJ2-6	-	CASRSGVGVISGANVLTF	TGTGCCAGCAGATCAGGGGTTGGTGTCATCTCTGGGGCCAACGTCCTGACTTTC
TRBV28	TRBD1	TRBJ2-5	few	CASNRGPQYF	TGTGCCAGCAACAGGGGTCCCCAGTACTTC
TRBV2	TRBD1	TRBJ1-2	few	CASRPGQGVSYGYTF	TGTGCCAGCAGACCCGGACAGGGCGTGAGCTATGGCTACACCTTC
TRBV11-2	-	TRBJ2-1	few	CASSLAQGGNEQFF	TGTGCCAGCAGCTTAGCGCAGGGCGGTAATGAGCAGTTCTTC
TRBV28	TRBD2	TRBJ2-7	-	CASSLRGLAVDSYEQYF	TGTGCCAGCAGTTTGCGGGGACTAGCGGTTGACTCCTACGAGCAGTACTTC
TRBV20-1	TRBD1	TRBJ1-1	-	CSARTGREAFF	TGCAGTGCACGGACAGGTAGAGAAGCTTTCTTT
TRBV29-1	TRBD1	TRBJ2-3	-	CSVRTGISTDTQYF	TGCAGCGTTAGGACAGGGATAAGCACAGATACGCAGTATTTT
TRBV7-9	TRBD1	TRBJ1-2	few	CASSSSDRAAYGYTF	TGTGCCAGCAGCTCTTCCGACAGGGCAGCCTATGGCTACACCTTC
TRBV7-9	TRBD1	TRBJ1-5	few	CASSLGQGNSNQPQHF	TGTGCCAGCAGTTTGGGACAGGGGAATAGCAATCAGCCCCAGCATTTT
TRBV11-2	-	TRBJ2-7	-	CASSRTPGIEEQYF	TGTGCCAGCTCACGGACTCCTGGGATAGAGGAGCAGTACTTC
TRBV7-9	TRBD1	TRBJ2-3	few	CASSFTGGRGDTQYF	TGTGCCAGCAGCTTTACAGGGGGCAGAGGGGATACGCAGTATTTT
TRBV2	TRBD2	TRBJ2-3	-	CASSVRIGGGPIDTQYF	TGTGCCAGCAGTGTTCGTATCGGGGGAGGGCCGATAGATACGCAGTATTTT
TRBV9	-	TRBJ1-2	many	CASSVGPYGYTF	TGTGCCAGCAGCGTAGGGCCTTATGGCTACACCTTC
TRBV6-5	-	TRBJ2-1	-	CASSYEGATYNEQFF	TGTGCCAGCAGTTACGAGGGAGCGACCTACAATGAGCAGTTCTTC
TRBV25-1	-	TRBJ2-5	-	CASSPQETQYF	TGTGCCAGCAGTCCTCAAGAGACCCAGTACTTC
TRBV30	-	TRBJ2-3	few	CAWRSGAANTDTQYF	TGTGCCTGGAGAAGTGGAGCGGCAAACACAGATACGCAGTATTTT
TRBV29-1	-	TRBJ1-5	few	CSVELGTNQPQHF	TGCAGCGTTGAACTGGGCACCAATCAGCCCCAGCATTTT
TRBV6-5	TRBD1	TRBJ2-1	-	CASSPDRGSYNEQFF	TGTGCCAGCAGTCCCGACAGGGGTTCCTACAATGAGCAGTTCTTC
TRBV29-1	-	TRBJ1-1	-	CSVEWGDGGNTEAFF	TGCAGCGTTGAATGGGGGGACGGAGGGAACACTGAAGCTTTCTTT
TRBV18	-	TRBJ2-5	few	CASSPPSSPGVGTQYF	TGTGCCAGCTCACCACCGTCCAGCCCGGGGGTTGGGACCCAGTACTTC
TRBV18	-	TRBJ2-6	-	CASSPPNSGANVLTF	TGTGCCAGCTCACCACCCAACTCTGGGGCCAACGTCCTGACTTTC
TRBV27	TRBD2	TRBJ2-7	few	CASSPLTSGDYEQYF	TGTGCCAGCAGCCCCTTGACTAGCGGGGACTACGAGCAGTACTTC
TRBV9	-	TRBJ2-5	few	CASSVGPGVAAQETQYF	TGTGCCAGCAGCGTAGGGCCCGGGGTAGCGGCACAAGAGACCCAGTACTTC
TRBV10-3	TRBD1	TRBJ2-2	few	CANRDSNTGELFF	TGTGCCAACAGGGACAGCAACACCGGGGAGCTGTTTTTT
TRBV5-6	TRBD1	TRBJ2-3	few	CASSLGTGGTDTQYF	TGTGCCAGCAGCTTGGGGACAGGGGGGACAGATACGCAGTATTTT
TRBV28	TRBD1	TRBJ2-3	few	CASSGGQGTDTQYF	TGTGCCAGCAGTGGGGGACAGGGCACAGATACGCAGTATTTT
TRBV7-2	-	TRBJ1-2	-	CASSLAGDYGYTF	TGTGCCAGCAGCTTAGCCGGGGATTATGGCTACACCTTC
TRBV4-1	TRBD1	TRBJ2-7	few	CASSRDRETYEQYF	TGCGCCAGCAGCCGGGACAGAGAAACCTACGAGCAGTACTTC
TRBV29-1	-	TRBJ2-4	few	CSVEVRAPQNIQYF	TGCAGCGTTGAGGTCAGGGCCCCCCAAAACATTCAGTACTTC
TRBV30	-	TRBJ2-1	-	CAWSAIAPLGYNEQFF	TGTGCCTGGAGCGCCATAGCCCCTTTGGGTTACAATGAGCAGTTCTTC
TRBV7-2	-	TRBJ2-1	few	CASSLGPARGSTYNEQFF	TGTGCCAGCAGCTTAGGCCCGGCACGCGGGTCTACCTACAATGAGCAGTTCTTC
TRBV7-9	-	TRBJ1-1	-	CASSLATENTEAFF	TGTGCCAGCAGCTTAGCAACAGAGAACACTGAAGCTTTCTTT
TRBV6-5	-	TRBJ2-7	-	CASAGGASYEQYF	TGTGCCAGCGCCGGCGGGGCCTCCTACGAGCAGTACTTC
TRBV28	-	TRBJ2-7	-	CASTNRSYEQYF	TGTGCCAGCACTAATAGAAGCTACGAGCAGTACTTC
TRBV5-1	TRBD2	TRBJ2-7	few	CASSLGLATLTSYEQYF	TGCGCCAGCAGCTTGGGACTAGCAACCCTCACCTCCTACGAGCAGTACTTC
TRBV5-4	TRBD2	TRBJ2-1	-	CASSLASGRYNNEQFF	TGTGCCAGCAGCTTGGCTAGCGGGAGATATAATAATGAGCAGTTCTTC
TRBV29-1	-	TRBJ2-7	few	CSATSTENSYEQYF	TGCAGCGCAACTTCCACCGAAAACTCCTACGAGCAGTACTTC
TRBV15	-	TRBJ2-7	few	CATSREKPFSYEQYF	TGTGCCACCAGCAGAGAAAAGCCATTTTCCTACGAGCAGTACTTC
TRBV7-3	-	TRBJ1-5	-	CASSSQPNQPQHF	TGTGCCAGCAGCTCACAGCCGAATCAGCCCCAGCATTTT
TRBV5-8	-	TRBJ1-1	few	CASSPGHRDTEAFF	TGTGCCAGCAGCCCCGGACACCGAGACACTGAAGCTTTCTTT
TRBV28	-	TRBJ1-5	-	CASSLGQLNQPQHF	TGTGCCAGCAGTTTAGGGCAGCTCAATCAGCCCCAGCATTTT
TRBV18	TRBD2	TRBJ2-2	-	CASSPLAGGYTGELFF	TGTGCCAGCTCACCATTAGCGGGAGGCTACACCGGGGAGCTGTTTTTT
TRBV7-9	TRBD1	TRBJ2-7	-	CASSVPQGSGYEQYF	TGTGCCAGCAGCGTACCACAGGGGAGCGGCTACGAGCAGTACTTC
TRBV7-2	TRBD2	TRBJ2-7	few	CASSPYGLAGTYEQYF	TGTGCCAGCAGCCCGTACGGACTAGCGGGAACCTACGAGCAGTACTTC
TRBV30	TRBD1	TRBJ2-3	few	CAWEGQGVTDTQYF	TGTGCCTGGGAAGGACAGGGGGTCACAGATACGCAGTATTTT
TRBV30	-	TRBJ2-5	few	CAWTPSETQYF	TGTGCCTGGACTCCTTCGGAGACCCAGTACTTC
TRBV28	TRBD1	TRBJ2-1	-	CASSTGTGSYNEQFF	TGTGCCAGCAGCACCGGGACAGGGTCCTACAATGAGCAGTTCTTC
TRBV4-3	TRBD2	TRBJ2-1	-	CASSQVGTNNEQFF	TGCGCCAGCAGCCAAGTGGGGACTAACAATGAGCAGTTCTTC
TRBV6-5	TRBD1	TRBJ1-2	few	CASGAGTGGSGYTF	TGTGCCAGCGGCGCCGGGACAGGGGGCTCGGGCTACACCTTC
TRBV29-1	TRBD1	TRBJ1-1	-	CSGDRGKDTEAFF	TGCAGCGGTGACAGGGGGAAAGACACTGAAGCTTTCTTT
TRBV25-1	TRBD2	TRBJ2-7	-	CASSESGGVYEQYF	TGTGCCAGCAGTGAATCCGGGGGGGTGTACGAGCAGTACTTC
TRBV27	-	TRBJ1-1	few	CASSFEGSSLMNTEAFF	TGTGCCAGCAGTTTCGAGGGTAGTTCTTTAATGAACACTGAAGCTTTCTTT
TRBV27	-	TRBJ2-2	-	CASRARTHTGELFF	TGTGCCAGCAGGGCCCGTACACACACCGGGGAGCTGTTTTTT
TRBV18	TRBD1	TRBJ2-4	-	CASSPGTGGTIQYF	TGTGCCAGCTCACCAGGGACAGGAGGAACCATTCAGTACTTC